This TCR beta chain was captured by sequencing in a study of blood T cell repertoires in COVID-19. Study-wide context: Sources were T cells, B-cell-depleted T cells, or PBMCs; the material itself was cDNA or gDNA.

Original analysis: Cell counts per sample came from amplifying reference gene primers. Data came from immunoSEQ multiplex PCR; TCRdb stores just in-frame clones and leaves some out. V and J calls and clone size are copied from that table; D and trimming were computed from the DNA. The table includes 85,000 to 100,000 clones, almost 90% detected once. In its sample, this clone was seen a few times. The V gene lost 7 bases and the J gene lost 5 bases, with 11 bases spanning the gap. Germline CDR1 is SEHNR and CDR2 is FQNEAQ (reference sequence). CDR3 length equals 12 residues. The sample consisted of peripheral blood. The genes are TRBV7-9 and TRBJ1-2; D gene ambiguous. The sequence came from a middle-aged man with COVID-19, enrolled during active disease. CDR3 sequence (DNA): TGTGCCAGCACCGAGAGAGATTATGGCTACACCTTC. It specifies CASTERDYGYTF.